This record looks at one T cell receptor (beta chain) sequence and its context. The data belong to a study of blood T cells in healthy people across ages. A second 7 to 11 cycle PCR used barcoded and J-beta primers. Each of the cDNA molecules was tagged by a template-switch adaptor with 12 random nucleotides. TCRdb used MiXCR to reprocess the 5' RACE reads, holding one entry per CDR3 protein. The sample lists roughly 800,000 distinct CDR3 sequences, roughly 25% occurring once. The same data also went into a second study, on T cells of mothers and their children. That work contributes: Overlap ran slightly, non-significantly higher for related than unrelated mother-child pairs. Nobody spotted any persistent microchimeric T cell clones.

The specimen was blood. The sequence was collected from a boy younger than 18 in good health.

Here the CDR3 reads CSVEDVGRPGQGGQYF. In DNA, the CDR3 is TGCAGCGTTGAAGACGTCGGTCGACCGGGACAGGGTGGGCAGTACTTC. The chain couples TRBV29-1 to TRBJ2-7; TRBD1 aligns across 9 bases. This CDR3 has 16 amino acids. Per germline, CDR1 SQVTM and CDR2 ANQGSEA. V trimming: 0 bases; J trimming: 9 bases; junction bases outside the gene matches: 15.